The 32 T cell receptor beta chains presented below share a single source sample, sequenced in a study of blood T cells in healthy people across ages. A J-beta primer mix and a sample-barcoded 5' primer were used in a second PCR of about 6 to 12 cycles. One entry per CDR3 protein, called by TCRdb with MiXCR from the 5' RACE reads. The sample lists approximately 820,000 distinct CDR3 sequences, around 42% seen once, with 15% to 25% in the top ten. Specimen: blood. The receptors shown here come from a man aged 60-69 years in good health.

The chain is built from TRBV11-2 and TRBJ1-1, with D perhaps TRBD1 (5 bases). V lost 1 base to trimming and J lost 6 bases, with 12 bases between them. Looked up from germline, CDR1 is SGHAT and CDR2 is FQNNGV. This CDR3 is built from 14 residues. CDR3 region: CASSLVRIGAEAFF. The CDR3 DNA reads TGTGCCAGCAGCTTAGTCAGGATAGGGGCTGAAGCTTTCTTT.

The genes are TRBV5-8 and TRBJ2-3; possible D gene TRBD2, 6 bases. The V gene's germline CDR1 is SGHTS and CDR2 YDEGEE. The CDR3 is made up of 17 amino acids. The V and J ends lost 3 bases and 3 bases respectively, with 20 bases between them. CDR3 sequence (DNA): TGTGCCAGCAGCTCCGGGACTCCTCAAGTAAAAACAGATACGCAGTATTTT. Amino acids: CASSSGTPQVKTDTQYF. Full variable domain (outside the CDR3, taken from reference TRBV5-8 and TRBJ2-3): EAGVTQSPTHLIKTRGQQATLRCSPISGHTSVYWYQQALGLGLQFLLWYDEGEERNRGNFPPRFSGRQFPNYSSELNVNALELEDSALYLCASSSGTPQVKTDTQYFGPGTRLTVL.

The chain is built from TRBV6-2 or TRBV6-3 and TRBJ2-5; D is unresolved. CDR1 and CDR2 (germline): MNHEY, SVGEGT. This CDR3 has 14 residues. V dropped 7 bases and J dropped 5 bases, with 17 bases sitting between them. The CDR3 loop reads CASILQPLAETQYF. The CDR3 bases are TGTGCCAGCATCCTCCAGCCTCTCGCTGAGACCCAGTACTTC.

The J gene is TRBJ2-5, the V gene TRBV2; D might be TRBD1 or TRBD2, each matching 5 bases. Trimming removed 6 bases from V and 7 bases from J, with 15 bases in between. Germline CDR1 and CDR2: SNHLY and FYNNEI. The CDR3 loop spans 13 amino acids. CDR3 in amino acids: CASSGTETGTQYF. The CDR3 coding sequence is TGTGCCAGCAGCGGGACCGAAACGGGGACCCAGTACTTC.

This rearrangement joins TRBV20-1 to TRBJ2-5; a weak D match, TRBD2 (6 bases). CDR1 DFQATT and CDR2 SNEGSKA come from the germline V gene (reference sequence). The CDR3 runs to 14 residues. The V gene lost 0 bases and the J gene lost 11 bases, with 19 bases spanning the gap. CDR3 bases: TGCAGTGCTAGAGATCTTGGAGGGTCCCGCGGGCAGTACTTC. Translation: CSARDLGGSRGQYF.

V usage is TRBV5-1 and J usage is TRBJ2-1; D is unresolved. Per germline, CDR1 SGHRS and CDR2 YFSETQ. V gave up 0 bases and J gave up 5 bases, with 12 bases separating them. This CDR3 comprises 15 residues. CDR3 nucleotide sequence: TGCGCCAGCAGCTTGGATCCGGCGGCAGACAATGAGCAGTTCTTC. The encoded protein is CASSLDPAADNEQFF.

The V gene is TRBV21-1, the J gene TRBJ2-7; TRBD1 is the table's D call and was not checked against the DNA. TRBV21-1 is reported as a pseudogene. This CDR3 comprises 18 residues. CDR3 sequence reads: CASSVYGRRGTGGHEQYF. In DNA, the CDR3 is TGTGCCAGCAGCGTGTATGGTAGGAGGGGGACAGGGGGCCACGAGCAGTACTTC.

The CDR3 region has the DNA TGTGCCAGCAGCGTAGAACTAGCGGCCGGCGGCAATGAGCAGTTCTTC. Protein: CASSVELAAGGNEQFF. V usage is TRBV9 and J usage is TRBJ2-1, with 8 bases fitting TRBD2. This CDR3 has 16 residues. The junction had 8 bases not matched to a gene; V was cut back by 0 bases and J by 6 bases. The germline CDR1 and CDR2 sequences are SGDLS and YYNGEE.

V and J are TRBV12-3 or TRBV12-4 and TRBJ2-7; D gene unclear. CDR3 length equals 13 residues. V lost 1 base and J lost 7, with 11 bases in between. The CDR3: CASSLVGKVEQYF. CDR3 bases: TGTGCCAGCAGTTTAGTGGGTAAAGTAGAGCAGTACTTC.

The chain couples TRBV20-1 to TRBJ2-3; no clear D. The V gene's germline CDR1 is DFQATT and CDR2 SNEGSKA (reference sequence). CDR3 length: 11 residues. V dropped 7 bases and J dropped 3 bases, with 8 bases sitting between them. The CDR3 DNA is TGCAGTGTAAGATGGACAGATACGCAGTATTTT. Protein sequence: CSVRWTDTQYF.

This clonotype was found many times. The chain uses TRBV7-2 and TRBJ2-1, with 8 bases lining up with TRBD1. V gave up 5 bases and J gave up 7 bases; unmatched junction bases: 7. The CDR3 is 14 residues long. Per germline, CDR1 SGHTA and CDR2 FQGNSA. This CDR3 is CASSPGQGRNEQFF. In nucleotides, the CDR3 is TGTGCCAGCAGCCCAGGACAGGGAAGGAATGAGCAGTTCTTC.

The chain couples TRBV27 to TRBJ1-1; D gene uncertain. Germline V gene data show CDR1 as MNHEY and CDR2 as SMNVEV (reference sequence). V was shortened by 5 bases and J by 1 base, with 14 bases between the two germline ends. The CDR3 has 15 amino acids. The CDR3 loop reads CASSPPGLRNTEAFF. DNA for the CDR3: TGTGCCAGCAGTCCCCCGGGTTTGCGGAACACTGAAGCTTTCTTT.

This clonotype was detected only a few times. The chain couples TRBV6-1 to TRBJ2-5, with TRBD1 matching over 9 bases. Unmatched junction bases numbered 7, after V lost 0 bases and J lost 5 bases. Germline CDR1 and CDR2: MNHNS and SASEGT. This CDR3 region has 16 residues. This CDR3 reads CASSEARTGGWETQYF. The CDR3 region has the DNA TGTGCCAGCAGTGAAGCGCGTACAGGGGGCTGGGAGACCCAGTACTTC.

J is TRBJ2-5 and V is TRBV5-1; a weak D match, TRBD1 (5 bases). Trimming took 1 base from V and 2 from J, leaving 9 bases between them. This CDR3 is 14 amino acids long. The germline gives CDR1 SGHRS, CDR2 YFSETQ. CDR3: CASSLNTGQETQYF. The DNA for the CDR3 is TGCGCCAGCAGCTTGAATACAGGTCAAGAGACCCAGTACTTC. Full variable domain (rest looked up from reference TRBV5-1 and TRBJ2-5): KAGVTQTPRYLIKTRGQQVTLSCSPISGHRSVSWYQQTPGQGLQFLFEYFSETQRNKGNFPGRFSGRQFSNSRSEMNVSTLELGDSALYLCASSLNTGQETQYFGPGTRLLVL.

The rearrangement uses TRBV3-1 and TRBJ1-2; D is unresolved. The V and J ends lost 3 bases and 6 bases respectively, with 14 bases between them. This CDR3 is built from 14 residues. In germline, CDR1 is LGHDT, CDR2 YNNKEL (reference sequence). CDR3 in amino acids: CASSHGLPTDGYTF. CDR3 in DNA: TGTGCCAGCAGCCACGGACTCCCAACGGATGGCTACACCTTC.

The chain joins TRBV7-3 to TRBJ2-7; 7 bases map to TRBD1. Losses at the gene ends were 3 bases for V and 5 bases for J; bases not matched to a gene: 4. Germline CDR1 reads SGHTA; CDR2 reads FQGTGA. The CDR3 has 13 amino acids. This CDR3 reads CASSLTGIHEQYF. In DNA form, the CDR3 reads TGTGCCAGCAGCTTGACAGGGATCCACGAGCAGTACTTC.

This chain connects TRBV6-5 to TRBJ2-5, with no clear D. Germline CDR1 and CDR2: MNHEY and SVGAGI. Trimming took off 6 bases at V and 7 bases at J, with 9 bases between the two ends. This CDR3 is built from 11 residues. The CDR3 reads CASRSPGTQYF. DNA for the CDR3: TGTGCCAGCAGGTCCCCAGGGACCCAGTACTTC.

The J gene is TRBJ2-5, the V gene TRBV7-9; 8 nucleotides align to TRBD2. V lost 4 bases to trimming and J lost 0 bases; unmatched junction nucleotides: 4. CDR3 size: 15 residues. Germline values: CDR1 SEHNR, CDR2 FQNEAQ (reference sequence). The CDR3 nucleotides read TGTGCCAGCAGCTCCCGGGGGGGGGACCAAGAGACCCAGTACTTC. Protein sequence: CASSSRGGDQETQYF.

Worth noting for this clonotype: It may be a read error: a sequence one base away is much more abundant. CDR3 DNA sequence: TGTGCCATCCGGACAGGTCAAGAGACCCAGTTCTTC. This gives the protein CAIRTGQETQFF. This chain links TRBV10-3 with TRBJ2-1; 7 bases line up with TRBD1. The trim removed 8 bases at V and 13 bases at J, leaving 11 bases unmatched. Germline values: CDR1 ENHRY, CDR2 SYGVKD. The CDR3 contains 12 residues.

The rearrangement links TRBV10-3 to TRBJ1-2; D call uncertain. V shed 2 bases and J shed 2 bases, with 12 bases lying between them. Germline values: CDR1 ENHRY, CDR2 SYGVKD. There are 15 residues in the CDR3. This chain's CDR3 is CAISERGSRNYGYTF. The CDR3 DNA reads as TGTGCCATCAGTGAGCGAGGGTCGCGCAACTATGGCTACACCTTC.

This rearrangement joins TRBV13 to TRBJ1-1; D unclear. The CDR3 is 13 residues long. Trimming took 6 bases from V and 6 from J, leaving 14 bases between them. Germline CDR1 is PRHDT and CDR2 is FYEKMQ (reference sequence). The CDR3: CASSFGTQAEAFF. CDR3 DNA: TGTGCCAGCAGTTTTGGAACCCAGGCTGAAGCTTTCTTT.

This clonotype was seen only a few times. The V and J genes are TRBV4-3 and TRBJ1-2, with a tentative D call TRBD1 (6 bases). The germline V gene encodes CDR1 LGHNA and CDR2 YSLEER. This CDR3 is built from 14 residues. Trimming left V 3 bases short and J 4 bases short, with 12 bases between. The CDR3 DNA sequence: TGCGCCAGCAGCCAGGGAGGGGGGGGCTATGGCTACACCTTC. Its protein product is CASSQGGGGYGYTF.

This clonotype was recorded a few times. The V call is TRBV2, the J call TRBJ2-3; 7 bases agree with TRBD1. The CDR3 loop spans 14 amino acids. The ends lost 8 bases at V and 3 bases at J; junction bases unmatched: 8. Looked up from germline, CDR1 is SNHLY and CDR2 is FYNNEI. This CDR3 reads CASEQGSGTDTQYF. The CDR3 region has the DNA TGTGCCAGCGAACAGGGGTCAGGTACAGATACGCAGTATTTT.

This clonotype was seen a handful of times. The chain carries TRBV4-2 and TRBJ2-7; 7 bases map to TRBD2. The CDR3 contains 16 residues. Per the germline V gene, CDR1 is LGHNA and CDR2 is YNFKEQ. V trimming: 1 base; J trimming: 0 bases; junction bases outside the gene matches: 6. In nucleotides, the CDR3 is TGTGCCAGCAGCCAAGGGGGACTATCTGGCTCCTACGAGCAGTACTTC. This gives the protein CASSQGGLSGSYEQYF.

The V gene is TRBV6-2 or TRBV6-3, the J gene TRBJ2-7, with D perhaps TRBD1 (5 bases). The germline CDR1 and CDR2 sequences are MNHEY and SVGEGT. CDR3 length equals 16 residues. Trimming cost V 0 bases and J 0 bases, with 12 bases left between them. CDR3 loop: CASSYSGDRYSYEQYF. Here the CDR3 DNA reads TGTGCCAGCAGTTACTCAGGAGACAGATACTCCTACGAGCAGTACTTC.

V gene TRBV3-1 combines with J gene TRBJ2-5; 7 bases are shared with TRBD1. Trimming took 2 bases from V and 11 from J; bases not matched to a gene: 14. Germline assignment: CDR1 LGHDT and CDR2 YNNKEL (reference sequence). The CDR3 runs to 15 residues. CDR3 residues: CASSQSGQNYNEQYF. CDR3 sequence (DNA): TGTGCCAGCAGCCAATCGGGACAGAACTACAATGAGCAGTACTTC.

This clonotype has only a few counts. This chain uses TRBV29-1 with TRBJ2-5; 8 nucleotides align to TRBD1. Unmatched junction bases numbered 5, after V lost 5 bases and J lost 0 bases. The CDR3 is 14 residues long. The germline gives CDR1 SQVTM, CDR2 ANQGSEA. The CDR3 DNA follows: TGCAGCGTTAGACAGGGGATAGACCAAGAGACCCAGTACTTC. Its translation is CSVRQGIDQETQYF.

The chain recombines TRBV9 with TRBJ2-7; 7 bases agree with TRBD2. CDR3 size: 15 residues. J gave up 4 bases and V 0 bases, and 7 bases lay outside the gene matches. Germline-derived CDR1 and CDR2 are SGDLS and YYNGEE. CDR3 DNA sequence: TGTGCCAGCAGCGTAGCTCCAGCGGGACTTTACGAGCAGTACTTC. Protein: CASSVAPAGLYEQYF.

The V and J genes are TRBV6-2 or TRBV6-3 and TRBJ2-7, with 9 bases lining up with TRBD1. Germline CDR1 is MNHEY and CDR2 is SVGEGT. The V gene end was trimmed by 5 bases and the J gene end by 7 bases; junction bases not matched to a gene: 15. This CDR3 contains 16 residues. The CDR3 DNA sequence: TGTGCCAGCAGTAAAAACCCGGGACAGGGCCCGAGGGAGCAGTACTTC. Encoded protein: CASSKNPGQGPREQYF.

The chain employs TRBV4-3 and TRBJ2-1, with D tentatively TRBD1 (5 bases). Germline loops: CDR1 LGHNA, CDR2 YSLEER. V lost 2 bases and J lost 11, with 22 bases in between. This CDR3 region has 16 residues. CDR3 nucleotides: TGCGCCAGCAGCCAATCCATCGGACAACGTTCTGTTCAGCAGTTCTTC. Residues: CASSQSIGQRSVQQFF.

This clonotype was counted a few times. V and J are TRBV6-1 and TRBJ1-2; D possibly corresponds to TRBD1 (6 bases). The CDR3 totals 14 residues. V dropped 6 bases and J dropped 8 bases, with 19 bases sitting between them. Germline assignment: CDR1 MNHNS and CDR2 SASEGT. CDR3 DNA sequence: TGTGCCAGCAGCACGGGGGCAGAATACTTAGGCTACACCTTC. The encoded protein is CASSTGAEYLGYTF.

The genes are TRBV12-3 or TRBV12-4 and TRBJ2-1; maybe TRBD2 (5 bases). V was clipped by 5 bases and J by 10 bases, with 9 bases between them. The CDR3 loop spans 11 amino acids. Here the CDR3 DNA reads TGTGCCAGCAGTCGAACGGGAGAGCAGTTCTTC. It specifies CASSRTGEQFF.